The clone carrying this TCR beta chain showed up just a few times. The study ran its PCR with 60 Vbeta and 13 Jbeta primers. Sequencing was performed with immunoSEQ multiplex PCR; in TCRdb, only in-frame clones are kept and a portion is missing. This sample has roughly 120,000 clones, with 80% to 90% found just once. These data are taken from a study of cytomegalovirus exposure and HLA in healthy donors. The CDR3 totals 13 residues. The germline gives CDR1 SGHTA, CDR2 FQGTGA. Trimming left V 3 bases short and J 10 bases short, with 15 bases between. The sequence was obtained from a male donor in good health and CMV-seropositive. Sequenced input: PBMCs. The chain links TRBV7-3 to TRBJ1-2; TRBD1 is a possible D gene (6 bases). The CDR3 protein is CASSFRDTENYTF. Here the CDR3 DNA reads TGTGCCAGCAGCTTCCGGGACACCGAAAACTACACCTTC.